The source of this T cell receptor (beta chain) is a study of shared clonotypes between healthy human individuals (dated by TCRdb to the early 2020s). With respect to the entire study: The cohort included three men and a couple of women between 18 and 49 years of age. For each donor, three plates each were used for CD4 naive and CD4 memory, two plates were used for CD8 naive, and one plate was used for CD8 memory. To estimate repertoire size and how much clonotype sharing occurs between individuals, the study deeply sequenced the blood TCR repertoires of about five healthy adults. To increase sequencing depth and limit assay-specific biases, TCR repertoire library preparation and sequencing were carried out by different laboratories using diverse techniques. Each donor's leukapheresis produced roughly between roughly 0.85 and 10 billion PBMCs.

Using the deep immunoSEQ assay, multiplex PCR amplified TCR CDR3 regions from genomic DNA. Extracted genomic DNA from each cell subset was distributed evenly across all wells of several immunoSEQ 96-well plates, and each plate was treated as a replicate. Each replicate PCR for sorted subsets received about 0.2 ug genomic DNA, equal to some 32,000 T cell genomes. Purified libraries were measured with a Qubit 3.0 fluorometer, size-checked on a Bioanalyzer 2100, and measured again with the KAPA Library Quantification kit. Every immunoSEQ 96-well plate was sequenced on a dedicated single-read 150-cycle Illumina NextSeq 550 flow cell. The original pipeline was this. The immunoSEQ output contained only junctional sequences without quality scores, so filtering could not match that applied to full-length reads. Sequences were annotated with PyIR, a Python wrapper for IgBLAST v1.9, and V/J genes and CDR3 were assigned using IMGT germline references. Reads were filtered out if the reads had weak V/J assignments (E-value above 1e-6), no CDR3, stop codons, out-of-frame junctions, or ambiguous translated residues. V3J clonotypes were defined by identical inferred V gene, J gene, and CDR3 amino acid sequence. To compute the percentage overlap between repertoires, the number of shared unique clonotypes was divided by the size of the smaller repertoire. Repertoire richness was assessed with RTK rarefaction, the Chao1 estimator, and Recon v2.1 estimates of unobserved clonotypes. Generation probabilities were computed with OLGA for all TCRbeta clonotypes obtained by the gDNA method from several donors. TCRdb retrieved this table from immuneACCESS and kept in-frame rearrangements only. Not all clones are present; in checked studies, unresolved V genes account for under half, and no reason is known for the remainder. The DNA was the basis for D and trimming; V, J and clone size are from that table. The sample table shows around 2,000,000 clones, and just under 95% are seen once. Jointly, the top ten make up approximately 1.2% of the sample.

Via the germline V gene, CDR1 is WSHSY and CDR2 SAAADI. CDR3 length: 10 amino acids, cysteine to phenylalanine. This entry keeps only the CDR3 DNA: 30 bases, framed from base 1. Trimming costs V 6 bases and J 8 bases, and their ends lie 5 bases apart. CD8 naive samples consisted of CD45RO-negative cells that were positively selected for CCR7, yielding a CD45RA+CCR7+ population without TemRA cells. Healthy HIV-negative adults with no recently reported acute infections or vaccinations were included as donors. Only Caucasian adults living in Nashville, Tennessee, USA were represented among the donors. After blood collection by leukapheresis, PBMCs were isolated using Ficoll-Histopaque density gradient centrifugation and then cryopreserved in the vapor phase of liquid nitrogen. Purity and quantity of every magnetically sorted T cell population were checked by analytical flow cytometry. From each sorted fraction, genomic DNA was isolated and quantified by UV absorbance on a Nanodrop 2000c.

What the work shows at the level of the full study, not this receptor alone: Because the study included a small number of donors, the genetic and exposure-history diversity represented was limited. Roughly 5% of naive CD4, 3.5% of naive CD8, approximately 2% of memory CD4, and 0.4% of memory CD8 clonotypes were shared across several donors. Larger estimated clonotype richness was generally found for naive subsets than for memory subsets. Compared with non-shared clonotypes, clonotypes shared by all four sorted-subset donors had higher generation probabilities. Pairwise subsampling led to the expectation that sequencing depth would affect the degree of clonotype sharing among donors. Even with the large sequencing depth, rarefaction of the sorted-subset datasets indicated that sequencing was incomplete. Sampling was limited to blood, and TCR repertoires in tissue likely differ from TCR repertoires in blood.

Turning to this clone: Its antigen is currently not known. Per-base quality was not reported, and no clone a single base away is much larger than it.

This TCR came from a man aged 18 to 30 in good health. The material sequenced was naive CD8+ T cells sorted from blood. Sample cell subset or site, as interpreted from the label and publication: CD45RA+CCR7+. The chain employs TRBV10-2 and TRBJ1-3; no D gene can be assigned with confidence. The CDR3 region has the sequence CASRKDTIYF. The nucleotide sequence is TGCGCCAGCAGGAAAGACACCATATATTTT.